This passage covers 19 T cell receptor beta chains from one sample sequenced in a study of blood T cell repertoires in COVID-19. TCRdb's copy holds only in-frame clones and misses some; the assay was immunoSEQ multiplex PCR. The repertoire has about 220,000 clones, around 80% of them found once; the top ten carry 9.7%. The sample comprised peripheral blood. All receptors derive from a man aged 45 to 65 with active or convalescent COVID-19.

In its sample, this clone was seen once. The chain has TRBV5-1 and TRBJ1-3; D is ambiguous. Germline V gives CDR1 SGHRS, CDR2 YFSETQ. CDR3 length: 16 amino acids. V gave up 0 bases and J gave up 0 bases, with 10 bases separating them. CDR3 nucleotides: TGCGCCAGCAGCTTGGCCCCCCCAGACTCTGGAAACACCATATATTTT. Translation gives CASSLAPPDSGNTIYF.

The J gene is TRBJ1-3, the V gene TRBV6-5; possibly TRBD1 for D (5 bases). The CDR3 covers 15 residues. Looked up from germline, CDR1 is MNHEY and CDR2 is SVGAGI. V was clipped by 2 bases and J by 4 bases, with 12 bases between them. CDR3 coding DNA: TGTGCCAGCAGTTACCTCCAGGGAAGAGGAAACACCATATATTTT. The encoded protein is CASSYLQGRGNTIYF.

The V gene is TRBV2, the J gene TRBJ2-3; a weak D match, TRBD2 (5 bases). Trimming took 9 bases from V and 1 from J, leaving 11 bases between them. CDR1 is SNHLY, CDR2 FYNNEI, per germline. This CDR3 has 13 residues. CDR3 DNA: TGTGCCAGACGGACTTCTGGCACAGATACGCAGTATTTT. Translating gives CARRTSGTDTQYF.

The chain couples TRBV29-1 to TRBJ2-3; 7 bases line up with TRBD2. The germline V gene encodes CDR1 SQVTM and CDR2 ANQGSEA. J gave up 2 bases and V 1 base, and 6 bases lay outside the gene matches. The CDR3 spans 15 residues. CDR3 in amino acids: CSVEGGEGITDTQYF. Written as DNA, the CDR3 is TGCAGCGTTGAAGGGGGGGAGGGGATCACAGATACGCAGTATTTT.

The chain has TRBV27 and TRBJ1-5; weak D call: TRBD1 (6 bases). The CDR3 is 15 amino acids. Germline V gives CDR1 MNHEY, CDR2 SMNVEV (reference sequence). The germline V and J ends were trimmed by 0 bases and 7 bases, with 13 bases remaining between them. For the CDR3, the DNA is TGTGCCAGCAGTTTATCAGCAGGGGCGGTACAGCCCCAGCATTTT. It codes for CASSLSAGAVQPQHF.

V usage is TRBV2 and J usage is TRBJ2-5; TRBD2 matches 9 bases. Trimming at V came to 4 bases and at J to 5 bases, leaving 8 bases not matched to a gene. The CDR3 runs 15 residues. Germline CDR1 and CDR2: SNHLY and FYNNEI. CDR3 nucleotides: TGTGCCAGCAGTGTAGGCGGGGGGGCGCAGGAGACCCAGTACTTC. The encoded protein is CASSVGGGAQETQYF.

Only one count was recorded for this clone. The rearrangement joins TRBV4-1 to TRBJ2-2; 8 nucleotides line up with TRBD2. The CDR3 sequence is 19 residues long. V shed 0 bases, J shed 1 base, and the junction held 10 bases outside the gene matches. Germline CDR1 and CDR2: MGHRA and YSYEKL. The CDR3 spells CASSQDVTSREGNTGELFF. The DNA of the CDR3 is TGCGCCAGCAGCCAAGATGTTACAAGCCGGGAGGGGAACACCGGGGAGCTGTTTTTT.

In this sample, this clone turned up once. V gene TRBV28 combines with J gene TRBJ1-1, with 7 bases fitting TRBD1. This CDR3 is built from 16 residues. The germline V gene encodes CDR1 MDHEN and CDR2 SYDVKM. V was pared by 1 base and J by 1 base, with 6 bases of the junction left unmatched. The CDR3 sequence is CASSLFARGSNTEAFF. The CDR3 bases are TGTGCCAGCAGTTTATTCGCCAGGGGGTCGAACACTGAAGCTTTCTTT.

V is TRBV5-4 and J is TRBJ2-2; 10 positions match TRBD1. Looked up from germline, CDR1 is SGHNT and CDR2 is YYREEE (reference sequence). Trimming cost V 0 bases and J 7 bases; bases outside gene matches: 0. The CDR3 runs 14 residues. The CDR3 is CASSLGDRGGELFF. The CDR3 DNA sequence: TGTGCCAGCAGCTTGGGGGACAGGGGCGGGGAGCTGTTTTTT.

This clone was detected only once. This chain links TRBV6-2 or TRBV6-3 with TRBJ1-5; D unresolved. Germline CDR1 MNHEY, CDR2 SVGEGT. There are 13 residues in the CDR3. V was trimmed by 2 bases and J by 5 bases, leaving 7 bases between them. The CDR3 reads CASSYTGYQPQHF. The CDR3 DNA reads TGTGCCAGCAGTTACACGGGTTATCAGCCCCAGCATTTT.

J is TRBJ1-2 and V is TRBV28; D ambiguous. The CDR3 covers 15 residues. Trimming cost V 5 bases and J 0 bases, with 13 bases left between them. Germline values: CDR1 MDHEN, CDR2 SYDVKM. The CDR3 region has the DNA TGTGCCAGCAGTGCGTCCCGGTTAGCTAACTATGGCTACACCTTC. Amino acids: CASSASRLANYGYTF.

The chain employs TRBV19 and TRBJ2-3; 7 bases agree with TRBD1. The CDR3 covers 16 residues. Germline lookup yields CDR1 LNHDA and CDR2 SQIVND (reference sequence). The V gene end was trimmed by 3 bases and the J gene end by 2 bases; junction bases not matched to a gene: 8. The CDR3 here is CASSMGDSSHTDTQYF. In nucleotides, the CDR3 is TGTGCCAGTAGTATGGGGGACAGCTCACACACAGATACGCAGTATTTT. Supplemented by reference TRBV19 and TRBJ2-3, the full variable domain reads DGGITQSPKYLFRKEGQNVTLSCEQNLNHDAMYWYRQDPGQGLRLIYYSQIVNDFQKGDIAEGYSVSREKKESFPLTVTSAQKNPTAFYLCASSMGDSSHTDTQYFGPGTRLTVL.

The chain recombines TRBV28 with TRBJ2-6; D is possibly TRBD1 (5 bases). The CDR3 runs to 17 residues. The germline V gene encodes CDR1 MDHEN and CDR2 SYDVKM. V dropped 9 bases and J dropped 0 bases, with 18 bases sitting between them. Written as DNA, the CDR3 is TGTGCCAGTGGACAAAAAGGGTATTCCTCTGGGGCCAACGTCCTGACTTTC. Protein product: CASGQKGYSSGANVLTF.

Only one count was recorded for this clone. The chain employs TRBV13 and TRBJ2-1; 7 nucleotides match TRBD1. Germline-derived CDR1 and CDR2 are PRHDT and FYEKMQ (reference sequence). Germline trimming cut 1 base from V and 4 bases from J; bases unmatched to any gene: 4. The CDR3 has 15 amino acids. Here the CDR3 reads CASSLEGGFYNEQFF. CDR3 coding DNA: TGTGCCAGCAGCTTAGAAGGGGGCTTTTACAATGAGCAGTTCTTC.

The chain recombines TRBV19 with TRBJ1-4; D is undetermined. Trimming took off 6 bases at V and 0 bases at J, with 11 bases between the two ends. This CDR3 comprises 15 residues. Germline-derived CDR1 and CDR2 are LNHDA and SQIVND (reference sequence). Here the CDR3 DNA reads TGTGCCAGTAGGGGCCGTTTCTCAACTAATGAAAAACTGTTTTTT. Translation gives CASRGRFSTNEKLFF.

The V gene is TRBV18, the J gene TRBJ1-6, with D perhaps matching TRBD1 (6 bases). Between the trimmed V and J ends, which lost 3 bases and 7 bases, there was a span of 13 bases. CDR1 and CDR2 (germline): KGHSH, LQKENI. The CDR3 runs 15 residues. The CDR3 here is CASSPGTLTNSPLHF. The CDR3 DNA sequence: TGTGCCAGCTCACCCGGGACACTAACGAATTCACCCCTCCACTTT.

This chain links TRBV5-6 with TRBJ2-3; D might be TRBD1 (5 bases). The CDR3 extends over 15 amino acids. With 0 bases removed from V and 2 bases from J, the gap between germline ends came to 10 bases. Germline V gene lookup returns CDR1 SGHDT and CDR2 YYEEEE. The CDR3 sequence: CASSLDRLPTDTQYF. Here the CDR3 DNA reads TGTGCCAGCAGCTTGGACAGGTTACCCACAGATACGCAGTATTTT.

The CDR3, as DNA: TGTGCCAGCAGTGAAGGGGCGGGGCCTAGCACAGATACGCAGTATTTT. Its protein is CASSEGAGPSTDTQYF. The chain recombines TRBV6-1 with TRBJ2-3, with D maybe TRBD2 (6 bases). CDR1 and CDR2 (germline): MNHNS, SASEGT. The length of the CDR3 is 16 residues. Between the trimmed V and J ends, which lost 1 base and 0 bases, there was a span of 11 bases.

This clone was observed once. The chain carries TRBV18 and TRBJ1-4; D is unresolved. Germline CDR1 reads KGHSH; CDR2 reads LQKENI. The CDR3 extends over 14 amino acids. The V and J ends lost 4 bases and 4 bases respectively, with 10 bases between them. The CDR3 bases are TGTGCCAGCTCACAGAGAGGGATTAATGAAAAACTGTTTTTT. Its protein product is CASSQRGINEKLFF.